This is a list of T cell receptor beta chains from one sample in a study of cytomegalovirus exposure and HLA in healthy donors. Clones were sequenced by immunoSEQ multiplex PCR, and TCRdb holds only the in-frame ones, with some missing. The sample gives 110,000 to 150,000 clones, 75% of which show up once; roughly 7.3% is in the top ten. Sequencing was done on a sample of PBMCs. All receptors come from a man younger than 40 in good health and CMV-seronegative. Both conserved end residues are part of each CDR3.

cdr3_aa: CASSLRPEADTQYF
v_call: TRBV5-6
j_call: TRBJ2-3

cdr3_aa: CASSLVGVGANVLTF
v_call: TRBV5-1
j_call: TRBJ2-6

cdr3_aa: CASRRGSDEKLFF
v_call: TRBV2
j_call: TRBJ1-4

cdr3_aa: CASYRGGNTEAFF
v_call: TRBV19
j_call: TRBJ1-1

cdr3_aa: CASSFTMGGKNIQYF
v_call: TRBV11-2
j_call: TRBJ2-4

cdr3_aa: CSAESTEAFF
v_call: TRBV20-1
j_call: TRBJ1-1

cdr3_aa: CAIPGGTAYEQYF
v_call: TRBV11-3
j_call: TRBJ2-7

cdr3_aa: CASSANRGADAGELFF
v_call: TRBV28
j_call: TRBJ2-2

cdr3_aa: CASSFRGGFDTQYF
v_call: TRBV6-5
j_call: TRBJ2-3

cdr3_aa: CASSPGQTYSYGYTF
v_call: TRBV5-8
j_call: TRBJ1-2

cdr3_aa: CASSLRGQLEETQYF
v_call: TRBV18
j_call: TRBJ2-5

cdr3_aa: CASSVQVGLSGNTIYF
v_call: TRBV5-1
j_call: TRBJ1-3

cdr3_aa: CASSPRVVNTGELFF
v_call: TRBV9
j_call: TRBJ2-2

cdr3_aa: CASSDDGEGEQYF
v_call: TRBV6-1
j_call: TRBJ2-7

cdr3_aa: CSVVGGNTEAFF
v_call: TRBV29-1
j_call: TRBJ1-1

cdr3_aa: CASSVGAQTGQETQYF
v_call: TRBV9
j_call: TRBJ2-5

cdr3_aa: CASSSGGGGYGYTF
v_call: TRBV7-6
j_call: TRBJ1-2

cdr3_aa: CASSLGGGGPYEQYF
v_call: TRBV25-1
j_call: TRBJ2-7

cdr3_aa: CASSLGGGGYNEQFF
v_call: TRBV7-3
j_call: TRBJ2-1

cdr3_aa: CASSVGGQGESYGYTF
v_call: TRBV9
j_call: TRBJ1-2

cdr3_aa: CASSPVRDSYYNEQFF
v_call: TRBV5-1
j_call: TRBJ2-1

cdr3_aa: CASLTGTSGRARVYEQYF
v_call: TRBV28
j_call: TRBJ2-7

cdr3_aa: CASSLRQINTEAFF
v_call: TRBV28
j_call: TRBJ1-1

cdr3_aa: CASSLVGGGARDTQYF
v_call: TRBV7-2
j_call: TRBJ2-3

cdr3_aa: CASSPRNTGELFF
v_call: TRBV28
j_call: TRBJ2-2

cdr3_aa: CASSPGTGGTEAFF
v_call: TRBV6-6
j_call: TRBJ1-1

cdr3_aa: CASSGRRPGDYGYTF
v_call: TRBV2
j_call: TRBJ1-2

cdr3_aa: CASSWTGIDEKLFF
v_call: TRBV6-5
j_call: TRBJ1-4

cdr3_aa: CASSLGLAATGELFF
v_call: TRBV5-8
j_call: TRBJ2-2

cdr3_aa: CASGRGHSYEQYF
v_call: TRBV30
j_call: TRBJ2-7

cdr3_aa: CASSLERGSNEQFF
v_call: TRBV11-3
j_call: TRBJ2-1

cdr3_aa: CASSLARGQTNSPLHF
v_call: TRBV7-8
j_call: TRBJ1-6

cdr3_aa: CASSPPRGGGSNEQFF
v_call: TRBV4-2
j_call: TRBJ2-1

cdr3_aa: CASSTTAFEQFF
v_call: TRBV7-9
j_call: TRBJ2-1

cdr3_aa: CASRPGQGGVGEQFF
v_call: TRBV6-6
j_call: TRBJ2-1

cdr3_aa: CASSASGQVNTEAFF
v_call: TRBV9
j_call: TRBJ1-1

cdr3_aa: CASSPIDRGATNEKLFF
v_call: TRBV18
j_call: TRBJ1-4

cdr3_aa: CARSLQRLAYEQYF
v_call: TRBV7-5
j_call: TRBJ2-7